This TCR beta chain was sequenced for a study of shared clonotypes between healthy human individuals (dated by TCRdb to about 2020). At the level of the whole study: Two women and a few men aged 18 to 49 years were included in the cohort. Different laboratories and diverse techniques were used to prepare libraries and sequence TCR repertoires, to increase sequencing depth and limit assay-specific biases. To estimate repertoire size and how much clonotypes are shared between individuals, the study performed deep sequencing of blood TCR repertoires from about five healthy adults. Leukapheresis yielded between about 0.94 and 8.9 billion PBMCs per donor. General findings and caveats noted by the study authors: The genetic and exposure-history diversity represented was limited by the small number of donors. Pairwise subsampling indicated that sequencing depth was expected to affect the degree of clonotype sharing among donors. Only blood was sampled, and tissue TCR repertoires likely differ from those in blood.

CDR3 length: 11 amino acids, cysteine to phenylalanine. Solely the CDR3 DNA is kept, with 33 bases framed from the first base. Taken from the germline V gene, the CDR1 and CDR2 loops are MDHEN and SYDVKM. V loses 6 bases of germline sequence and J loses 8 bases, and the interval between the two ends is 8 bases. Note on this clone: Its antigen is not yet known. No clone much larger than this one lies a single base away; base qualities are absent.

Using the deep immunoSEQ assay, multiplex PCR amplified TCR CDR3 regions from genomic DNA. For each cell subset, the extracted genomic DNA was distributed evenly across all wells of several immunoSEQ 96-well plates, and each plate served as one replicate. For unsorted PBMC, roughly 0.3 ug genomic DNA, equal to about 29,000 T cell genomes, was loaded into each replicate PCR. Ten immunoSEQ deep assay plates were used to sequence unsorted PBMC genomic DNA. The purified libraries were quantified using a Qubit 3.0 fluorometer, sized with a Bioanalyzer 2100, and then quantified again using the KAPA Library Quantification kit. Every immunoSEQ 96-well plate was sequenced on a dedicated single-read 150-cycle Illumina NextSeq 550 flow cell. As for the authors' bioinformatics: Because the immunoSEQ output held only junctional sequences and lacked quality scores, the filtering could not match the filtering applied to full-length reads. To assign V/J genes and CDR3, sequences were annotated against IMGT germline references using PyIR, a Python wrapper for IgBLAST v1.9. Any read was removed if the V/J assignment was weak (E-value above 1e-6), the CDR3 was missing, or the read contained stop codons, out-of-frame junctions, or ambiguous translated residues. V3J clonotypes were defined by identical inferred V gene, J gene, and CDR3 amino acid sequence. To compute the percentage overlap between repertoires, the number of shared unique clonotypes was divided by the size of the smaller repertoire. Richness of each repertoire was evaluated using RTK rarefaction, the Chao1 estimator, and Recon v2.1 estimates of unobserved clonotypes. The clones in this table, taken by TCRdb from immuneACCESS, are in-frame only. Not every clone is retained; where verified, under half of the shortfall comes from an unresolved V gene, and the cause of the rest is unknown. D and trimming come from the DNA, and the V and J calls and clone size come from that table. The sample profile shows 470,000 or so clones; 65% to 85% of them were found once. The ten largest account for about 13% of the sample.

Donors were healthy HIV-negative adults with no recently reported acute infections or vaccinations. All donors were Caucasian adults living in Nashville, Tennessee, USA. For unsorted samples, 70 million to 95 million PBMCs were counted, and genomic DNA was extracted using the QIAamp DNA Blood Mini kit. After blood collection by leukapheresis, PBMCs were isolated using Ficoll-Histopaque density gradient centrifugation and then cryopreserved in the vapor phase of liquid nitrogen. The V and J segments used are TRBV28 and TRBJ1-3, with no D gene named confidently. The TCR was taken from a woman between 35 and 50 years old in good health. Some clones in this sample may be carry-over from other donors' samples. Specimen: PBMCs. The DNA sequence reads TGTGCCAGCAGCCTCCGGGACACCATATATTTT. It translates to CASSLRDTIYF. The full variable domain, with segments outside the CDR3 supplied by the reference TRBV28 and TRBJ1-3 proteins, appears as DVKVTQSSRYLVKRTGEKVFLECVQDMDHENMFWYRQDPGLGLRLIYFSYDVKMKEKGDIPEGYSVSREKKERFSLILESASTNQTSMYLCASSLRDTIYFGEGSWLTVV.